Each of the 8 T cell receptor beta chains below was sequenced from the same sample in a study of T cell changes during pregnancy in multiple sclerosis. TCRdb keeps only in-frame clones here, not all; method: immunoSEQ multiplex PCR. The table records around 30,000 clones, about nine tenths of them present only once. Sequencing was performed on CD8+ T cells from peripheral blood mononuclear cells, taken in the second trimester of pregnancy. Receptor source: a female donor with multiple sclerosis, enrolled in a pregnancy study.

This chain joins TRBV20-1 and TRBJ2-2; D is unclear. Looked up from germline, CDR1 is DFQATT and CDR2 is SNEGSKA (reference sequence). The CDR3 loop spans 10 amino acids. V was shortened by 6 bases and J by 6 bases, with 5 bases between the two germline ends. CDR3 protein: CSASPGELFF. The DNA for the CDR3 is TGCAGTGCCTCCCCCGGGGAGCTGTTTTTT.

The chain couples TRBV28 to TRBJ1-1, with a weak D call TRBD1 (6 bases). Germline V gene lookup returns CDR1 MDHEN and CDR2 SYDVKM. Between the trimmed V and J ends, which lost 7 bases and 7 bases, there was a span of 25 bases. The CDR3 is made up of 16 amino acids. This CDR3 reads CASKGRIGGAFNEAFF. The CDR3 DNA reads as TGTGCCAGCAAGGGGAGAATTGGGGGCGCGTTTAATGAAGCTTTCTTT.

The chain has TRBV30 and TRBJ2-7; maybe TRBD2 (5 bases). The CDR3 consists of 13 residues. V was cut by 0 bases and J by 4 bases, with 10 bases left in between. Germline V gene data show CDR1 as GTSNPN and CDR2 as SVGIG (reference sequence). CDR3 amino acids: CAWSVGSGYEQYF. As DNA, the CDR3 is TGTGCCTGGAGTGTAGGTTCGGGATACGAGCAGTACTTC.

The chain links TRBV10-1 to TRBJ2-4, with TRBD2 matching 9 bases. The CDR3 runs to 15 residues. Germline V CDR1 and CDR2: WNHNN, SYGVQD (reference sequence). Losses at the gene ends were 2 bases for V and 6 bases for J; bases not matched to a gene: 5. CDR3 residues: CASSEERGEGNIQYF. The CDR3 region has the DNA TGCGCCAGCAGTGAGGAGCGGGGGGAGGGAAACATTCAGTACTTC.

The sample holds one count of this clone. The rearrangement uses TRBV7-2 and TRBJ1-2, with D maybe TRBD1 (6 bases). The CDR3 has 14 amino acids. V lost 1 base to trimming and J lost 5 bases, with 11 bases between them. Germline assignment: CDR1 SGHTA and CDR2 FQGNSA. CDR3 sequence (DNA): TGTGCCAGCAGCTTAGGGGGGGGCGGATATGGCTACACCTTC. As protein: CASSLGGGGYGYTF.

The rearrangement joins TRBV18 to TRBJ2-7; the match to TRBD2 covers 14 bases. CDR3 length equals 19 residues. Germline V gene data show CDR1 as KGHSH and CDR2 as LQKENI. After removal of 1 base from V and 3 bases from J, the junction contained 11 bases not matched to a gene. The CDR3 DNA reads as TGTGCCAGCTCACCACAACCGGGACTAGCGGGAGCCGTAAACTACGAGCAGTACTTC. Its translation is CASSPQPGLAGAVNYEQYF.

The gene calls are TRBV14 and TRBJ1-2; no clear D. Germline V gives CDR1 SGHDN, CDR2 FVKESK. The ends were cut back, 1 base at V and 7 bases at J, with 10 bases in the middle. This CDR3 has 13 amino acids. CDR3 loop: CASSQVPQFGYTF. CDR3 sequence (DNA): TGTGCCAGCAGCCAAGTTCCCCAGTTTGGCTACACCTTC.

V is TRBV7-9 and J is TRBJ2-2; perhaps TRBD1 as D (5 bases). Germline CDR1 SEHNR, CDR2 FQNEAQ (reference sequence). The CDR3 consists of 15 residues. Trimming stripped 3 bases from V and 8 bases from J, with 16 bases between. CDR3 in amino acids: CASSFHTARVGELFF. The DNA for the CDR3 is TGTGCCAGCAGCTTCCACACCGCCAGGGTTGGGGAGCTGTTTTTT.